This TCR beta chain was identified in a study of cytomegalovirus exposure and HLA in healthy donors. Findings and caveats of the study: Across donors, presence/absence analyses took sequencing depth to be roughly uniform. Reportedly, a later analysis found an Asian-associated ancestry cluster had fewer N-insertions than the approximately 670-donor mean. CMV antigen specificity of three CMV-associated chains was confirmed in vitro. The study listed under 200 cytomegalovirus-associated TCR beta chains.

On this clone: What it recognizes is unknown.

Germline V gene lookup returns CDR1 GTSNPN and CDR2 SVGIG (reference sequence). Trimming stripped 0 bases from V and 4 bases from J, with 10 bases between. CDR3 length: 15 amino acids. The PCR ran on 60 Vbeta and 13 Jbeta primers. TCRdb's table, derived via immunoSEQ multiplex PCR, lists solely in-frame clones and lacks some. Across about 74,000 clones, the top ten clones capture 7.5% to 8% of the sample. This receptor was taken from a female donor in good health and CMV-seropositive. Sequencing input: PBMCs. V and J are TRBV30 and TRBJ2-6, with D possibly being TRBD2 (5 bases). CDR3 loop: CAWSVWTGGANVLTF. The CDR3 region has the DNA TGTGCCTGGAGTGTTTGGACGGGGGGGGCCAACGTCCTGACTTTC. Combining the CDR3 with reference TRBV30 and TRBJ2-6 gives the whole variable domain SQTIHQWPATLVQPVGSPLSLECTVEGTSNPNLYWYRQAAGRGLQLLFYSVGIGQISSEVPQNLSASRPQDRQFILSSKKLLLSDSGFYLCAWSVWTGGANVLTFGAGSRLTVL.